Detailed here is one TCR beta chain. What it recognizes is unknown. The data originate from a study of radiotherapy plus CTLA-4 blockade in lung cancer. Study summary: Overall, approximately 17% of patients showed an objective response, while approximately 28% attained disease control. Regarding the study as a whole: TCR clones of tumor origin grew in blood after radiotherapy plus ipilimumab.

Using immunoSEQ multiplex PCR, the repertoire was profiled, and TCRdb retains in-frame clones only, with some absent. The repertoire includes over 95,000 clones, approximately 74% of them detected once, and approximately 2.6% sits in the top ten. Trimming took 2 bases from V and 11 from J, leaving 11 bases between them. Per the germline V gene, CDR1 is KGHSH and CDR2 is LQKENI. The CDR3 extends over 12 amino acids. The material was peripheral blood, obtained from a patient treated with radiotherapy plus ipilimumab. The rearrangement uses TRBV18 and TRBJ2-3, with D perhaps matching TRBD1 (5 bases). This receptor was taken from a human donor with non-small cell lung cancer who had a partial response to radiotherapy plus ipilimumab. Some clones in this sample may be carry-over from other donors' samples. CDR3 region: CASSPDQGWQYF. In DNA form, the CDR3 reads TGTGCCAGCTCACCAGATCAGGGTTGGCAGTATTTT.